A single sample gave rise to the 23 T cell receptor beta chains below, sequenced in a study of blood T cell repertoires in COVID-19. The data were produced by immunoSEQ multiplex PCR, yet TCRdb's version contains in-frame clones alone and is incomplete. The data contain approximately 230,000 clones, roughly 87% of them seen just once; the ten biggest clones take up approximately 3.3%. Material: peripheral blood. Receptors originate from a man aged 18 to 29 with active or convalescent COVID-19.

In its sample, this clone was seen once. The chain combines TRBV5-6 with TRBJ2-1, with a possible D match to TRBD2 (5 bases). The CDR3 contains 16 residues. Deletions cut 0 bases from V and 5 bases from J, with 15 bases between. Germline loops: CDR1 SGHDT, CDR2 YYEEEE. The CDR3 reads CASSLALALGHNEQFF. The CDR3 DNA is TGTGCCAGCAGCTTGGCCCTAGCTCTCGGTCACAATGAGCAGTTCTTC. The full variable domain, its missing parts supplied by reference TRBV5-6 and TRBJ2-1, is DAGVTQSPTHLIKTRGQQVTLRCSPKSGHDTVSWYQQALGQGPQFIFQYYEEEERQRGNFPDRFSGHQFPNYSSELNVNALLLGDSALYLCASSLALALGHNEQFFGPGTRLTVL.

The J gene is TRBJ1-5, the V gene TRBV19, with D possibly matching TRBD1 (6 bases). The CDR3 has 20 residues. Trimming shortened V by 3 bases and J by 0 bases, and 24 bases separated the two germline ends. The V gene's germline CDR1 is LNHDA and CDR2 SQIVND (reference sequence). CDR3 bases: TGTGCCAGTAGTATGACCCGTAGTGGCAGGGGTAGTAATAGCAATCAGCCCCAGCATTTT. Residues: CASSMTRSGRGSNSNQPQHF. The entire variable domain, with the rest obtained from reference TRBV19 and TRBJ1-5, is as follows: DGGITQSPKYLFRKEGQNVTLSCEQNLNHDAMYWYRQDPGQGLRLIYYSQIVNDFQKGDIAEGYSVSREKKESFPLTVTSAQKNPTAFYLCASSMTRSGRGSNSNQPQHFGDGTRLSIL.

V usage is TRBV11-3 and J usage is TRBJ2-7; D remains unclear. CDR3 length: 12 amino acids. The ends were cut back, 5 bases at V and 4 bases at J, with 9 bases in the middle. Germline V gene lookup returns CDR1 SGHNT and CDR2 YENEEA. The CDR3 DNA reads as TGTGCCAGCAGCCCGAACTCTTACGAGCAGTACTTC. It specifies CASSPNSYEQYF.

The rearrangement joins TRBV2 to TRBJ2-3, with 11 bases that match TRBD2. Germline trimming cut 6 bases from V and 9 bases from J; bases unmatched to any gene: 17. This CDR3 has 17 residues. Germline V gene sequence: CDR1 SNHLY, CDR2 FYNNEI. The CDR3, as DNA: TGTGCCAGCAGCGCTACAGGGACTAGCGGTTCGGGAGGGACGCAGTATTTT. Translation gives CASSATGTSGSGGTQYF.

The chain joins TRBV25-1 to TRBJ1-3; no firm D call. The CDR3 length is 14 residues. Trimming shortened V by 6 bases and J by 0 bases, and 9 bases separated the two germline ends. Germline V lookup: CDR1 MGHDK, CDR2 SYGVNS. Here the CDR3 DNA reads TGTGCCAGCAGGGACTCTAGCTCTGGAAACACCATATATTTT. Translating gives CASRDSSSGNTIYF.

The chain couples TRBV5-1 to TRBJ2-5; TRBD2 might be the D (7 bases). The V end lost 2 bases, the J end lost 5 bases, and 16 bases lay between the germline ends. This CDR3 region has 15 residues. Germline values: CDR1 SGHRS, CDR2 YFSETQ. The CDR3 bases are TGCGCCAGCAGCTTCCGGGGGGCGCGGGGGGAGACCCAGTACTTC. Its translation is CASSFRGARGETQYF.

This chain connects TRBV7-2 to TRBJ2-3; 9 bases are a match to TRBD2. Germline V CDR1 and CDR2: SGHTA, FQGNSA. This CDR3 contains 16 residues. V gave up 1 base and J gave up 1 base; unmatched junction bases: 3. The CDR3 loop reads CASSLGWTSGTDTQYF. CDR3 in DNA: TGTGCCAGCAGCTTAGGTTGGACTAGCGGCACAGATACGCAGTATTTT.

A single count supports this clone. This chain links TRBV19 with TRBJ1-6; no firm D call. The length of the CDR3 is 15 residues. Trimming pared 7 bases from V and 4 bases from J, leaving 14 bases between. Germline V gene lookup returns CDR1 LNHDA and CDR2 SQIVND (reference sequence). CDR3 DNA: TGTGCCAGTACCGCCGAGGGAAATTATAATTCACCCCTCCACTTT. It is translated as CASTAEGNYNSPLHF.

The rearrangement joins TRBV9 to TRBJ1-3; D possibly corresponds to TRBD1 (6 bases). There are 16 residues in the CDR3. V was pared by 4 bases and J by 0 bases, with 14 bases between. Germline V lookup: CDR1 SGDLS, CDR2 YYNGEE. The CDR3 nucleotides read TGTGCCAGCAGCTCCCGACAGGCCCTCTCTGGAAACACCATATATTTT. It codes for CASSSRQALSGNTIYF.

The chain joins TRBV7-2 to TRBJ2-1, with a possible D match to TRBD1 (7 bases). The length of the CDR3 is 14 residues. Trimming removed 3 bases from V and 8 bases from J, with 14 bases in between. Germline CDR1 and CDR2: SGHTA and FQGNSA. The CDR3 DNA sequence: TGTGCCAGCAGCTTGGGCAGGGGGGTGGATGAGCAGTTCTTC. This encodes CASSLGRGVDEQFF.

This chain joins TRBV2 and TRBJ1-1, with 7 bases that match TRBD1. V was pared by 6 bases and J by 1 base, with 5 bases of the junction left unmatched. Germline CDR1 is SNHLY and CDR2 is FYNNEI. CDR3 length: 14 amino acids. In nucleotides, the CDR3 is TGTGCCAGCAGGACAGGGCAGGGGAACACTGAAGCTTTCTTT. Residues: CASRTGQGNTEAFF.

The chain has TRBV7-8 and TRBJ1-2, with TRBD1 matching over 9 bases. Germline CDR1 is SGHVS and CDR2 is FQNEAQ. The CDR3 sequence is 13 residues long. The junction had 6 bases not matched to a gene; V was cut back by 5 bases and J by 8 bases. CDR3 protein: CASSPGTGYGYTF. Written as DNA, the CDR3 is TGTGCCAGCAGCCCAGGGACAGGGTACGGCTACACCTTC. The full variable domain, rest sourced from reference TRBV7-8 and TRBJ1-2, is GAGVSQSPRYKVAKRGQDVALRCDPISGHVSLFWYQQALGQGPEFLTYFQNEAQLDKSGLPSDRFFAERPEGSVSTLKIQRTQQEDSAVYLCASSPGTGYGYTFGSGTRLTVV.

V usage is TRBV6-6 and J usage is TRBJ2-2; 8 bases map to TRBD2. This CDR3 spans 15 amino acids. Germline values: CDR1 MNHNY, CDR2 SVGAGI (reference sequence). The ends lost 6 bases at V and 7 bases at J; junction bases unmatched: 10. The CDR3 is CASSHRVREGGELFF. The DNA for the CDR3 is TGTGCCAGCAGCCACCGGGTCCGGGAGGGCGGGGAGCTGTTTTTT.

The V gene is TRBV15, the J gene TRBJ2-7; tentatively, D is TRBD1 (6 bases). V was clipped by 3 bases and J by 0 bases, with 15 bases between them. The length of the CDR3 is 16 residues. Germline V lookup: CDR1 LNHNV, CDR2 YYDKDF (reference sequence). The DNA of the CDR3 is TGTGCCACCAGCAGTACACCCGGGACATTCTCCTACGAGCAGTACTTC. Translated: CATSSTPGTFSYEQYF.

This rearrangement joins TRBV3-1 (or the pseudogene TRBV3-2) to TRBJ1-2; TRBD1 matches 7 bases. The J segment lost 7 bases and the V segment lost 1 base, leaving 6 bases of the junction unmatched. The length of the CDR3 is 14 residues. Germline assignment: CDR1 LGHDT and CDR2 YNNKEL (reference sequence). This CDR3 reads CASSQGGGGFGYTF. The CDR3 DNA reads TGTGCCAGCAGCCAAGGTGGAGGGGGCTTTGGCTACACCTTC.

The J gene is TRBJ1-1, the V gene TRBV6-5; D unresolved. CDR1 and CDR2 from the germline V gene are MNHEY and SVGAGI. V was clipped by 7 bases and J by 3 bases, with 12 bases between them. This CDR3 is built from 13 residues. CDR3 in DNA: TGTGCCAGCATACGAGGGCCGTACACTGAAGCTTTCTTT. This sequence encodes CASIRGPYTEAFF.

This chain joins TRBV6-2 or TRBV6-3 and TRBJ2-3; TRBD2 matches 11 bases. The CDR3 has 18 amino acids. V lost 3 bases and J lost 0; bases outside the gene matches: 8. The germline V gene encodes CDR1 MNHEY and CDR2 SVGEGT. Written as DNA, the CDR3 is TGTGCCAGCAGTTATATCCTAGCGGGGGGACTTAGCACAGATACGCAGTATTTT. Its protein product is CASSYILAGGLSTDTQYF.

This chain links TRBV7-2 with TRBJ1-2; the D gene is possibly TRBD1 (6 bases). The CDR3 is made up of 16 amino acids. CDR1 SGHTA and CDR2 FQGNSA come from the germline V gene. Trimming stripped 1 base from V and 1 base from J, with 13 bases between. CDR3 in amino acids: CASSLGRQAFNYGYTF. The CDR3 DNA is TGTGCCAGCAGCTTAGGGAGACAGGCCTTTAACTATGGCTACACCTTC.

This rearrangement joins TRBV27 to TRBJ1-5; TRBD1 is a possible D gene (6 bases). Deletions cut 2 bases from V and 0 bases from J, with 11 bases between. CDR3 length equals 16 residues. Germline CDR1 MNHEY, CDR2 SMNVEV (reference sequence). The chain's CDR3 is CASSLRGTSSNQPQHF. The CDR3 bases are TGTGCCAGCAGTTTAAGGGGGACCTCTAGCAATCAGCCCCAGCATTTT.

This clone was seen only a few times. This chain joins TRBV18 and TRBJ2-7; 7 positions agree with TRBD1. The CDR3 contains 15 residues. In germline, CDR1 is KGHSH, CDR2 LQKENI. V was clipped by 0 bases and J by 7 bases; unmatched bases: 9. The CDR3 DNA sequence: TGTGCCAGCTCACCACCGGCAGGGGGTCTTTCTGAGCAGTACTTC. Its translation: CASSPPAGGLSEQYF.

This clone was detected only a few times. The rearrangement links TRBV3-1 (or the pseudogene TRBV3-2) to TRBJ1-4; the D gene is possibly TRBD1 (5 bases). Trimming took 2 bases from V and 5 from J, leaving 9 bases between them. Per the germline V gene, CDR1 is LGHDT and CDR2 is YNNKEL (reference sequence). The CDR3 contains 14 residues. The CDR3 here is CASSQSRQNEKLFF. The DNA of the CDR3 is TGTGCCAGCAGCCAATCACGACAGAATGAAAAACTGTTTTTT.

In this sample, this clone turned up once. The chain is built from TRBV28 and TRBJ1-2; D unresolved. Trimming left V 2 bases short and J 0 bases short, with 4 bases between. The germline gives CDR1 MDHEN, CDR2 SYDVKM. CDR3 length: 13 residues. The CDR3 sequence: CASSLAANYGYTF. DNA for the CDR3: TGTGCCAGCAGTTTAGCGGCTAACTATGGCTACACCTTC.

The genes are TRBV18 and TRBJ2-5, with 8 bases lining up with TRBD2. Germline-derived CDR1 and CDR2 are KGHSH and LQKENI. The CDR3 totals 18 residues. The V gene end was trimmed by 4 bases and the J gene end by 5 bases; junction bases not matched to a gene: 18. CDR3 coding DNA: TGTGCCAGCTCACTTAATTCAGTCGGGAGTAGCGGGATTGAGACCCAGTACTTC. The encoded protein is CASSLNSVGSSGIETQYF.